This T cell receptor (beta chain) derives from a study of blood T cell repertoires in COVID-19. In the study overall: In each case, the material was cDNA or gDNA derived from T cells, B-cell-depleted T cells, or PBMCs.

The ends lost 6 bases at V and 1 base at J; junction bases unmatched: 2. The CDR3 runs to 14 residues. The V gene's germline CDR1 is SNHLY and CDR2 FYNNEI. Original processing methods: Reference gene primer amplification in the assay estimated nucleated cell counts. Profiled with immunoSEQ multiplex PCR; TCRdb holds only in-frame clones, not every one. The V and J calls and clone size are taken from that table; D and trimming were inferred from the DNA. The sample includes around 54,000 clones, just over 90% of them seen just once. This TCR was recovered from a woman aged 40 to 50 with active COVID-19. Sequencing input: peripheral blood. The V call is TRBV2, the J call TRBJ2-2; TRBD1 aligns across 7 bases. CDR3: CASRTGRNTGELFF. Written as DNA, the CDR3 is TGTGCCAGCAGGACAGGGCGGAACACCGGGGAGCTGTTTTTT.